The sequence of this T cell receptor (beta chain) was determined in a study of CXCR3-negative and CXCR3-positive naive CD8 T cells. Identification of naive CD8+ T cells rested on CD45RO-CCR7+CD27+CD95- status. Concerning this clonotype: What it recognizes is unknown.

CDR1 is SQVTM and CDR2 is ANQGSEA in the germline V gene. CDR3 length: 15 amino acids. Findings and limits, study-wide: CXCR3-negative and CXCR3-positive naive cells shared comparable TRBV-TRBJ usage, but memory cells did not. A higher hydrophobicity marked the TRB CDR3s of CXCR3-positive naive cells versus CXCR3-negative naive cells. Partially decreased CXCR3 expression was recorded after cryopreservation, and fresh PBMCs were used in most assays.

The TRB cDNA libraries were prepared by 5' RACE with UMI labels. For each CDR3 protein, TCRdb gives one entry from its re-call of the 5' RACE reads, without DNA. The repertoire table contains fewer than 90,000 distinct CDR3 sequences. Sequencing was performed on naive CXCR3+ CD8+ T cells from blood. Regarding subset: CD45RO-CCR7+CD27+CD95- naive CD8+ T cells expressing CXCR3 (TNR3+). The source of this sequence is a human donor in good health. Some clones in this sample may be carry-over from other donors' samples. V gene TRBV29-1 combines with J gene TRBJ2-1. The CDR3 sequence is CSVEFSQGWDNEQFF.